This entry features one T cell receptor (beta chain) sequence. Its target antigen remains unknown. Qualities for individual bases were not recorded, and no much larger clone is one base off. Healthy HIV-negative adults with no recently reported acute infections or vaccinations were included as donors. Every donor was a Caucasian adult residing in Nashville, Tennessee, USA. CD4+ T cells were enriched by magnetic negative selection, after which naive cells were positively selected on CD45RA and the negative fraction was taken as the memory subset. Blood was collected by leukapheresis, and PBMCs were isolated by Ficoll-Histopaque density gradient centrifugation and then cryopreserved in liquid nitrogen vapor phase. Analytical flow cytometry was used to check the purity and quantity of every magnetically sorted T cell population. Each sorted fraction had its genomic DNA isolated and then quantified by UV absorbance on a Nanodrop 2000c.

Using the deep immunoSEQ assay, multiplex PCR amplified TCR CDR3 regions from genomic DNA. For each cell subset, the extracted genomic DNA was distributed evenly across all wells of several immunoSEQ 96-well plates, and each plate served as one replicate. Each replicate PCR for sorted subsets received 200 ng genomic DNA, equal to about 30,000 T cell genomes. The purified libraries were quantified using a Qubit 3.0 fluorometer, sized with a Bioanalyzer 2100, and then quantified again using the KAPA Library Quantification kit. Each immunoSEQ 96-well plate was sequenced on its own single-read 150-cycle Illumina NextSeq 550 flow cell. Per the authors' processing: Because only junctional sequences without quality scores were contained in the immunoSEQ output, filtering matching that applied to full-length reads could not be performed. To assign V/J genes and CDR3, sequences were annotated against IMGT germline references using PyIR, a Python wrapper for IgBLAST v1.9. Reads were filtered out if the reads had weak V/J assignments (E-value above 1e-6), no CDR3, stop codons, out-of-frame junctions, or ambiguous translated residues. V3J clonotypes were defined as sequences sharing the same inferred V gene, J gene, and CDR3 amino acid sequence. Percentage overlap between repertoires was calculated by dividing the number of shared unique clonotypes by the size of the smaller repertoire. Three approaches were used to assess repertoire richness: RTK rarefaction, the Chao1 estimator, and Recon v2.1 estimates of unobserved clonotypes. Generation probabilities were computed with OLGA for all TCRbeta clonotypes obtained by the gDNA method from four donors. TCRdb holds this immuneACCESS table with in-frame rearrangements only. Some clones are missing; in checked studies, unresolved V genes explain under half, and the rest has no known cause. V, J and clone size are those of that table, while D and trimming were read from the DNA. The sample table contains around 720,000 clones; only one count was recorded for around three quarters of them. The ten biggest clones cover around 1.8% of the sample.

Its CDR3 holds 15 amino acids, cysteine through phenylalanine. Only CDR3 DNA is held: 45 bases, read in frame from base 1. CDR1 and CDR2 (KGHSH, LQKENI) derive from the germline V gene. Relative to germline, V is missing 3 bases and J is missing 5 bases, with 4 bases of the junction outside any gene match. This sample was included in a study of shared clonotypes between healthy human individuals (TCRdb year 2020). Regarding the study in general: The cohort comprised two women and a few men aged 18 to 49 years. For each donor, CD4 naive and CD4 memory were each given three plates, CD8 naive was given two plates, and CD8 memory was given one plate. Leukapheresis yielded between about 0.94 and 8.9 billion PBMCs per donor. To increase sequencing depth and limit assay-specific biases, TCR repertoire library preparation and sequencing were carried out by different laboratories using diverse techniques. To estimate repertoire size and how much clonotype sharing occurs between individuals, the study deeply sequenced the blood TCR repertoires of roughly 5 healthy adults.

Results and caveats for the whole study, not just this receptor: Larger estimated clonotype richness was generally found for naive subsets than for memory subsets. Sampling was restricted to blood, and TCR repertoires in tissues likely differ from the TCR repertoires found in blood. The genetic and exposure-history diversity represented was limited by the small number of donors. Across several donors, approximately 4.6% of naive CD4, approximately 3.6% of naive CD8, approximately 2.5% of memory CD4, and approximately 0.42% of memory CD8 clonotypes were shared. Pairwise subsampling indicated that sequencing depth was expected to affect the degree of clonotype sharing among donors. Clonotypes shared by all four sorted-subset donors showed higher generation probabilities than non-shared clonotypes. Even with the large sequencing depth, rarefaction of the sorted-subset datasets indicated that sequencing was incomplete.

The TCR was taken from a woman in her 30s in good health. This chain is built from TRBV18 and TRBJ2-3, and TRBD2 aligns with 11 junction nucleotides. Sequenced sample: memory CD4+ T cells sorted from blood. The cell subset or site label corresponds to: CD45RA-negative fraction. The DNA reads TGTGCCAGCTCACCGATAGCGGGAGGGGTAGATACGCAGTATTTT. It encodes CASSPIAGGVDTQYF.